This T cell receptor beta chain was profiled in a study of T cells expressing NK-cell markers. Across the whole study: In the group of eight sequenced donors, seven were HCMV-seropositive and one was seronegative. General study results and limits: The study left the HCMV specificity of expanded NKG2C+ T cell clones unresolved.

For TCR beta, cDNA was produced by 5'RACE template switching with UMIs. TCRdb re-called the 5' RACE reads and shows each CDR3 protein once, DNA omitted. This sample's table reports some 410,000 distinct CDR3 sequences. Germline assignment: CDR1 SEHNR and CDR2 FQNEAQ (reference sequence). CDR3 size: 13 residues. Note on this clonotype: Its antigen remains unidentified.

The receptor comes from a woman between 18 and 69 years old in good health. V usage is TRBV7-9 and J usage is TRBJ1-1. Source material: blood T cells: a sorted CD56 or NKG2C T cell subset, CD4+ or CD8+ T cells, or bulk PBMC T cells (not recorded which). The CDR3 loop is CASSDRALAEAFF.